Ten or more counts support the clone carrying this T cell receptor (beta chain). Its antigen is unidentified. The source of the sample is a study of T-cell reconstitution after alpha-beta-depleted transplantation in children. CDR1 is LNHNV and CDR2 is YYDKDF in the germline V gene (reference sequence). The CDR3 consists of 11 residues. Trimming took off 4 bases at V and 1 base at J, with 1 base between the two ends. Broader study findings: One year after transplant, T-cell counts and diversity came mostly from newly produced T cells. Several hundred expanded graft clones reportedly gave rise to the alpha-beta T cells present about two months after transplant. Diversity of TCRbeta at day 60 was high in some patients, arising from surviving recipient T cells and thymic progenitors.

Preparing the TCRbeta library involved the use of unique molecular identifiers. TCRdb reprocessed the PCR reads via MiXCR and lists one record per CDR3 protein. The sample shows just under 250,000 distinct CDR3 sequences, roughly a quarter of them seen only once. This TCR was sampled from a girl aged 2 to 10 with Fanconi anemia, due to receive a stem cell transplant. This chain connects TRBV15 to TRBJ1-1; D is unresolved. The sequenced sample was PBMCs, obtained before TCRalphabeta/CD19-depleted stem cell transplant. CDR3 region: CATSKNTEAFF. CDR3 coding DNA: TGTGCCACCAGCAAGAACACTGAAGCTTTCTTT.